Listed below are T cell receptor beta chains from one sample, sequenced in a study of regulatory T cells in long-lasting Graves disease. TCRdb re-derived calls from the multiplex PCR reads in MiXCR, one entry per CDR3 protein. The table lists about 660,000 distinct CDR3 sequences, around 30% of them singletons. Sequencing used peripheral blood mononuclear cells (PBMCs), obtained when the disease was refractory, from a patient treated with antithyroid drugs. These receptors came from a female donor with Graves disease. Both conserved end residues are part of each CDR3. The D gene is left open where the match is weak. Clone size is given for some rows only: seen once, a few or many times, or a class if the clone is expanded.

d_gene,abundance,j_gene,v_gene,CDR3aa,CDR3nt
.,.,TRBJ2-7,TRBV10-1,CASSEGGDFYEQYF,TGCGCCAGCAGTGAGGGTGGGGACTTCTACGAGCAGTACTTC
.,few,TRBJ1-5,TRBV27,CASKPLVAGDQPQHF,TGTGCCAGCAAGCCCCTGGTAGCAGGGGACCAGCCCCAGCATTTT
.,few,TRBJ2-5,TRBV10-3,CATADELETQYF,TGTGCCACCGCGGATGAGTTGGAGACCCAGTACTTC
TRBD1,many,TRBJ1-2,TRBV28,CASREAGGDYGYTF,TGTGCCAGCAGGGAAGCAGGGGGCGACTATGGCTACACCTTC
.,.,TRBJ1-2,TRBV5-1,CASSLEQHGPAGYTF,TGCGCCAGCAGCTTGGAACAGCACGGGCCGGCTGGCTACACCTTC
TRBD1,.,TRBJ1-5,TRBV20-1,CSAQTGTVHDQPQHF,TGCAGTGCTCAAACCGGGACAGTACACGATCAGCCCCAGCATTTT
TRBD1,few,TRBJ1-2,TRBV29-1,CSVGQGAWGYTF,TGCAGCGTCGGACAGGGGGCATGGGGCTACACCTTC
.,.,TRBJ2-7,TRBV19,CASRDRGRESYEQYF,TGTGCCAGTAGGGACCGGGGCAGGGAGTCCTACGAGCAGTACTTC
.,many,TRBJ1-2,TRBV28,CASSPPMSGYTF,TGTGCCAGCAGTCCCCCGATGAGCGGCTACACCTTC
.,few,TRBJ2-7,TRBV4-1,CASSQVGPGYEQYF,TGCGCCAGCAGCCAAGTTGGTCCGGGCTACGAGCAGTACTTC
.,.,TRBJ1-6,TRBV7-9,CASSSPQDADSPLHF,TGTGCCAGCAGCTCACCACAGGACGCTGATTCACCCCTCCACTTT
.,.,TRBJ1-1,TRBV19,CASSMAGSNTEAFF,TGTGCCAGTAGTATGGCAGGATCTAACACTGAAGCTTTCTTT
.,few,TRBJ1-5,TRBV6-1,CASSEGPVQPQHF,TGTGCCAGCAGTGAAGGCCCCGTGCAGCCCCAGCATTTT
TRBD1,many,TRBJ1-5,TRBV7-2,CASSRGASAGQGARQPQHF,TGTGCCAGCAGCCGAGGCGCGTCCGCAGGACAGGGGGCTCGACAGCCCCAGCATTTT
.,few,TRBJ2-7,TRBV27,CASSLSPYYEQYF,TGTGCCAGCAGTTTATCCCCTTACTACGAGCAGTACTTC
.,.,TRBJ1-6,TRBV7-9,CASSSDSHDSPLHF,TGTGCCAGCAGCTCCGACAGCCATGATTCACCCCTCCACTTT
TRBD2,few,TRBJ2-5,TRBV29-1,CSVEPAGGQETQYF,TGCAGCGTTGAGCCAGCGGGAGGACAAGAGACCCAGTACTTC
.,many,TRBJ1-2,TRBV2,CASTNQTSMYLCASTSQGVGYTF,.
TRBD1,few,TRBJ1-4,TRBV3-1,CASSQGQGAKEKLFF,TGTGCCAGCAGCCAAGGACAGGGGGCTAAAGAAAAACTGTTTTTT
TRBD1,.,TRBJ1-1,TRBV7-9,CASSHGQGPEAFF,TGTGCCAGCAGCCACGGACAGGGACCTGAAGCTTTCTTT
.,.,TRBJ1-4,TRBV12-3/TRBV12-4,CASSHTPGGNEKLFF,TGTGCCAGCAGTCATACTCCGGGAGGTAATGAAAAACTGTTTTTT
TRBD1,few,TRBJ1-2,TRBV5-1,CASSLLGQGGYGYTF,TGCGCCAGCAGCTTGCTTGGACAGGGGGGATATGGCTACACCTTC